This T cell receptor beta chain was recorded in a study of radiation and T cells in renal cell carcinoma. On the study more broadly: Nephrectomy followed 15 Gy stereotactic body radiation by 4 weeks. Study-wide findings and caveats: Baseline intratumoral clonotype presence is unknown without pretreatment biopsies. Top tumor clonotypes rose in blood 2 weeks post-radiation, then contracted.

Note on this clone: Its target is unknown.

The trim removed 5 bases at V and 3 bases at J, leaving 11 bases unmatched. Germline lookup yields CDR1 LNHDA and CDR2 SQIVND (reference sequence). CDR3 length: 19 amino acids. TCRdb keeps only in-frame clones here, not all; method: immunoSEQ multiplex PCR. The profile shows 60,000 to 80,000 clones, roughly 87% of them singletons. Sample time point: blood 2 weeks post-SBRT. Treatment: 15 Gy SBRT to primary tumor, nephrectomy 4 weeks later. The patient's renal cell carcinoma had clear cell pathology. The genes are TRBV19 and TRBJ2-2, with TRBD2 identical over 14 bases. The sequence was collected from a man aged 55 to 70 with renal cell carcinoma. The material sequenced was blood, taken from a patient whose treatment included radiotherapy and nephrectomy. The CDR3 sequence is CASSPGWTSGRYDTGELFF. The CDR3 DNA sequence: TGTGCCAGTAGTCCAGGCTGGACTAGCGGGAGGTACGACACCGGGGAGCTGTTTTTT.